This is a list of T cell receptor beta chains from one sample in a study of shared clonotypes between healthy human individuals. Using immunoSEQ multiplex PCR, the repertoire was profiled, and TCRdb retains in-frame clones only, with some absent. The sample lists a few million clones; 90% to 95% were seen once. Material for sequencing was naive CD8+ T cells from PBMCs. Receptors were obtained from a man younger than 35 in good health. Some clones in this sample may be carry-over from other donors' samples. Each CDR3 is given with its conserved first and last residue. Each record gives: CDR3 DNA, CDR3 protein, V gene, D gene, clone size, J gene. A D gene is named only where the DNA matches it firmly. Not every row has a clone size; where given, it reads once, few, many or a size class.

cdr3_nt: TGTGCCAGCAGCTTAAGCAGTAGGGTTTCGGGCTACACCTTC; cdr3_aa: CASSLSSRVSGYTF; v_call: TRBV7-9; d_call: .; clone_size: .; j_call: TRBJ1-2
cdr3_nt: TGTGCCAGCAGTGAATCTGGCAGGGCTAATGAAAAACTGTTTTTT; cdr3_aa: CASSESGRANEKLFF; v_call: TRBV2; d_call: .; clone_size: .; j_call: TRBJ1-4
cdr3_nt: TGTGCCAGCAGTTTGGGCGGCCCCGACTCACCCTACGAGCAGTACTTC; cdr3_aa: CASSLGGPDSPYEQYF; v_call: TRBV27; d_call: .; clone_size: .; j_call: TRBJ2-7
cdr3_nt: TGTGCCAGCAGCTTACTGGGGTCTGAAGCTTTCTTT; cdr3_aa: CASSLLGSEAFF; v_call: TRBV11-2; d_call: .; clone_size: once; j_call: TRBJ1-1
cdr3_nt: TGTGCCAGCTCACTCCCTAACGGGGAGACCCAGTACTTC; cdr3_aa: CASSLPNGETQYF; v_call: TRBV18; d_call: .; clone_size: .; j_call: TRBJ2-5
cdr3_nt: TGCGCCAGCAGCCCGGGACTAGCGAATGAGCAGTTCTTC; cdr3_aa: CASSPGLANEQFF; v_call: TRBV4-3; d_call: TRBD2; clone_size: .; j_call: TRBJ2-1
cdr3_nt: TGTGCCAGCAGAGACCGGGACAGGGTCACCTACGAGCAGTACTTC; cdr3_aa: CASRDRDRVTYEQYF; v_call: TRBV6-6; d_call: TRBD1; clone_size: .; j_call: TRBJ2-7
cdr3_nt: TGCAGCGTTATGGAGACAAGACAGGGCCCTTACAATGAGCAGTTCTTC; cdr3_aa: CSVMETRQGPYNEQFF; v_call: TRBV29-1; d_call: TRBD1; clone_size: .; j_call: TRBJ2-1
cdr3_nt: TGCGCCAGCAGCCAAGATTATTCACGGAGGACCTACGAGCAGTACTTC; cdr3_aa: CASSQDYSRRTYEQYF; v_call: TRBV4-1; d_call: .; clone_size: .; j_call: TRBJ2-7
cdr3_nt: TGTGCCAGCAGCTTAACTAACGGGACCCAGCTTTACGAGCAGTACTTC; cdr3_aa: CASSLTNGTQLYEQYF; v_call: TRBV7-9; d_call: .; clone_size: .; j_call: TRBJ2-7
cdr3_nt: TGTGCCAGCAGCCTAAGGACCGAGACAGGACTCTCCGAGCAGTACTTC; cdr3_aa: CASSLRTETGLSEQYF; v_call: TRBV14; d_call: .; clone_size: .; j_call: TRBJ2-7
cdr3_nt: TGTGCCAGCAGTTCGGGACTAGCCTACCCCTACAATGAGCAGTTCTTC; cdr3_aa: CASSSGLAYPYNEQFF; v_call: TRBV27; d_call: TRBD2; clone_size: .; j_call: TRBJ2-1
cdr3_nt: TGCGCCAGCAGCCAAGGGTACAGGGGGTTAACTAACGAGCAGTACTTC; cdr3_aa: CASSQGYRGLTNEQYF; v_call: TRBV4-1; d_call: TRBD1; clone_size: .; j_call: TRBJ2-7
cdr3_nt: TGTGCCAGCGGGGTGTTAAAAGAATTCTATGGCTACACCTTC; cdr3_aa: CASGVLKEFYGYTF; v_call: TRBV6-1; d_call: .; clone_size: .; j_call: TRBJ1-2
cdr3_nt: TGTGCCAGCAGTGAATTCTATCAGAGTAATGAAAAACTGTTTTTT; cdr3_aa: CASSEFYQSNEKLFF; v_call: TRBV2; d_call: .; clone_size: .; j_call: TRBJ1-4
cdr3_nt: TGTGCCAGCAGCCCGCCTGGACAGAAGGACGGAAAACTGTTTTTT; cdr3_aa: CASSPPGQKDGKLFF; v_call: TRBV7-9; d_call: .; clone_size: .; j_call: TRBJ1-4
cdr3_nt: TGTGCCAGCAGCTTAGGCAGATACGAGCAGTACTTC; cdr3_aa: CASSLGRYEQYF; v_call: TRBV7-8; d_call: .; clone_size: .; j_call: TRBJ2-7
cdr3_nt: TGTGCCAGCAGTTCTGGGACATTCTACGAGCAGTACTTC; cdr3_aa: CASSSGTFYEQYF; v_call: TRBV27; d_call: .; clone_size: .; j_call: TRBJ2-7
cdr3_nt: TGTGCCAGCAGTTACGGGGCAGCCAGCTACGAGCAGTACTTC; cdr3_aa: CASSYGAASYEQYF; v_call: TRBV6-5; d_call: .; clone_size: .; j_call: TRBJ2-7
cdr3_nt: TGTGCCAGCAGCTCCCAGGGGGTCGGGACTGAAGCTTTCTTT; cdr3_aa: CASSSQGVGTEAFF; v_call: TRBV5-6; d_call: TRBD1; clone_size: .; j_call: TRBJ1-1
cdr3_nt: TGTGCCATCAGTGAGTCGGATCTAGCCCCAGATACGCAGTATTTT; cdr3_aa: CAISESDLAPDTQYF; v_call: TRBV10-3; d_call: .; clone_size: once; j_call: TRBJ2-3
cdr3_nt: TGTGCCAGCAGCTTTATAGCGGGAACCTACAATGAGCAGTTCTTC; cdr3_aa: CASSFIAGTYNEQFF; v_call: TRBV7-2; d_call: TRBD2; clone_size: .; j_call: TRBJ2-1
cdr3_nt: TGTGCCAGTAGTAGCCACAATGAGCAGTTCTTC; cdr3_aa: CASSSHNEQFF; v_call: TRBV19; d_call: .; clone_size: .; j_call: TRBJ2-1
cdr3_nt: TGTGCCAGCAGCTCACTAGCGACCGGCTCCTACAATGAGCAGTTCTTC; cdr3_aa: CASSSLATGSYNEQFF; v_call: TRBV7-9; d_call: TRBD2; clone_size: .; j_call: TRBJ2-1
cdr3_nt: TGTGCCAGCAGTTACTCGGGGGGTAATGCAGATACGCAGTATTTT; cdr3_aa: CASSYSGGNADTQYF; v_call: TRBV6-5; d_call: .; clone_size: .; j_call: TRBJ2-3
cdr3_nt: TGCGCCAGCAGCTCCACCGCGGGGGACTCCTACAATGAGCAGTTCTTC; cdr3_aa: CASSSTAGDSYNEQFF; v_call: TRBV5-1; d_call: TRBD2; clone_size: .; j_call: TRBJ2-1